The clone carrying this TCR beta chain was picked up many times. Its antigen is currently unknown. These data are taken from a study of T-cell memory formation after mild COVID-19. At the level of the study: TCR clusters showed largely donor specificity.

The CDR3 extends over 15 amino acids. Per germline, CDR1 KGHDR and CDR2 SFDVKD. V dropped 9 bases and J dropped 0; count of bases not matched to a gene: 4. MiXCR, applied by TCRdb to the 5' RACE reads, yields one record per CDR3 protein. The table includes about 190,000 distinct CDR3 sequences, under 12% detected once. The study, taken as a whole, reports: Clones that contracted from day 15 to 85 were balanced CD4/CD8, while later expanders leaned CD4+. That cross-reactive memory joined was suggested by some responding clones appearing in pre-infection memory.

The clonotype was recovered from a man aged 18 to 30 who had mild COVID-19 (a few samples of this study predate the infection). Cell type and time point are not known. Sequencing used PBMCs or a T cell subset sorted from them (not recorded which). The J gene is TRBJ2-1, the V gene TRBV24-1; 10 positions agree with TRBD2. As DNA, the CDR3 is TGTGCCACCTCCGGGACTAGCGACTCCTACAATGAGCAGTTCTTC. Its protein is CATSGTSDSYNEQFF.